This TCR beta chain was found in a study of T cells in localized non-small cell lung cancer. The CDR3 length is 14 residues. From germline, CDR1 is MNHEY and CDR2 SVGAGI. V dropped 4 bases and J dropped 5 bases, with 14 bases sitting between them. Clones were read by immunoSEQ multiplex PCR, and TCRdb kept only the in-frame ones, dropping some. The repertoire consists of around 26,000 clones, with approximately 90% occurring once and the leading ten covering about 4.4%. In regard to this clone: Its antigen is as yet unknown.

Findings and limits, study-wide: Prolonged overall survival went with higher T cell density in the blood.

The sequenced sample was peripheral blood, obtained before any cancer treatment. This chain joins TRBV6-5 and TRBJ2-5; D not certain. This receptor was taken from a female donor over 55 with stage II squamous cell lung carcinoma. The chain's CDR3 is CASSSPDRSETQYF. Here the CDR3 DNA reads TGTGCCAGCAGTTCCCCCGACCGGTCGGAGACCCAGTACTTC.